These 19 T cell receptor beta chains originate from one sample sequenced in a study of chemoradiotherapy in HPV16-positive cancers. Assay: immunoSEQ multiplex PCR; the TCRdb copy retains only in-frame clones and omits some. The sample has 1,900 or so clones, approximately 87% seen once. This sample comprised tumor tissue, obtained from a patient who underwent chemoradiotherapy. These receptors came from a human donor with HPV-associated anogenital cancer.

V gene TRBV27 combines with J gene TRBJ2-3, with unresolved D. V lost 8 bases, J lost 2 bases, and 11 bases lay in between. Germline assignment: CDR1 MNHEY and CDR2 SMNVEV (reference sequence). The CDR3 totals 13 residues. The CDR3 sequence: CASRFPSTDTQYF. The CDR3, as DNA: TGTGCCAGCCGCTTCCCCTCCACAGATACGCAGTATTTT.

This clone appeared once. The V and J genes are TRBV6-1 and TRBJ1-3; the D gene is possibly TRBD1 (5 bases). The CDR3 length is 14 residues. Germline V gives CDR1 MNHNS, CDR2 SASEGT. Trimming shortened V by 7 bases and J by 2 bases, and 12 bases separated the two germline ends. CDR3 region: CASIQGAAGNTIYF. The CDR3 DNA reads as TGTGCCAGCATTCAAGGGGCTGCTGGAAACACCATATATTTT.

To note about this clone: At one boundary the junction diverges from the germline segment, which might be a read error. This sequence joins TRBV9 and TRBJ2-1; 8 bases agree with TRBD2. Germline assignment: CDR1 SGDLS and CDR2 YYNGEE. CDR3 size: 13 residues. The CDR3: CASSALAANEQFF. Here the CDR3 DNA reads TGTGCCAGTAGCGCACTAGCGGCCAATGAGCAGTTCTTC.

V usage is TRBV29-1 and J usage is TRBJ2-3; TRBD2 matches at 14 bases. This CDR3 has 16 amino acids. V lost 4 bases and J lost 2; bases outside the gene matches: 5. Per germline, CDR1 SQVTM and CDR2 ANQGSEA. This CDR3 reads CSVGGTSGGPTDTQYF. DNA of the CDR3: TGCAGCGTTGGGGGGACTAGCGGGGGCCCCACAGATACGCAGTATTTT.

The chain uses TRBV9 and TRBJ1-2, with D perhaps matching TRBD1 (6 bases). V dropped 4 bases and J dropped 4 bases, with 17 bases sitting between them. The CDR3 is 15 amino acids. Germline CDR1 and CDR2: SGDLS and YYNGEE. Here the CDR3 DNA reads TGTGCCAGCAGCAACCCCCTGGGGGGCGGCTATGGCTACACCTTC. Its protein is CASSNPLGGGYGYTF.

V and J are TRBV27 and TRBJ1-2; weak D call: TRBD1 (5 bases). Trimming removed 7 bases at V and 6 bases at J, with 18 bases between. Germline assignment: CDR1 MNHEY and CDR2 SMNVEV (reference sequence). CDR3 length equals 14 residues. The CDR3 region is CASKGSALRDGYTF. The CDR3 DNA sequence: TGTGCCAGCAAGGGGAGCGCCCTAAGGGATGGCTACACCTTC.

The chain is built from TRBV7-9 and TRBJ2-7, with TRBD2 identical over 7 bases. Germline V gene sequence: CDR1 SEHNR, CDR2 FQNEAQ (reference sequence). The CDR3 contains 14 residues. V shed 1 base, J shed 4 bases, and the junction held 4 bases outside the gene matches. The CDR3 sequence is CASSLGRGDYEQYV. DNA of the CDR3: TGTGCCAGCAGCTTAGGACGGGGGGATTACGAGCAGTACGTC.

This chain uses TRBV7-9 with TRBJ1-3, with a weak D call TRBD1 (5 bases). V lost 4 bases and J lost 0, with 10 bases in between. Germline lookup yields CDR1 SEHNR and CDR2 FQNEAQ (reference sequence). The CDR3 is made up of 15 amino acids. This chain's CDR3 is CASSSGPVSGNTIYF. For the CDR3, the DNA is TGTGCCAGCAGCTCGGGACCCGTCTCTGGAAACACCATATATTTT.

The chain joins TRBV19 to TRBJ2-1; 7 bases align to TRBD2. Germline V CDR1 and CDR2: LNHDA, SQIVND (reference sequence). J gave up 0 bases and V 11 bases, and 16 bases lay outside the gene matches. The CDR3 runs to 17 residues. Written as DNA, the CDR3 is TGTGCCTCTAGTATAGGTGGGGGAGGGAGCTCCTACAATGAGCAGTTCTTC. Protein sequence: CASSIGGGGSSYNEQFF.

CDR3 region: CASISTGSAGELFF. The CDR3 DNA follows: TGTGCCAGTATCTCAACAGGGAGCGCCGGGGAGCTGTTTTTT. The chain has TRBV19 and TRBJ2-2; D is possibly TRBD1 (6 bases). V shed 7 bases and J shed 6 bases, with 15 bases lying between them. This CDR3 is built from 14 residues. Germline V gives CDR1 LNHDA, CDR2 SQIVND (reference sequence).

The rearrangement links TRBV25-1 to TRBJ2-1; 11 nucleotides match TRBD2. Trimming at V came to 3 bases and at J to 6 bases, leaving 10 bases not matched to a gene. CDR1 is MGHDK, CDR2 SYGVNS, per germline. This CDR3 is built from 17 residues. CDR3 DNA sequence: TGTGCCAGCAGTGATTTAGCGGGGGGGCCGGTTACCAATGAGCAGTTCTTC. Translation gives CASSDLAGGPVTNEQFF.

This chain connects TRBV2 to TRBJ2-6, with unresolved D. V gave up 8 bases and J gave up 0 bases, with 14 bases separating them. Germline CDR1 SNHLY, CDR2 FYNNEI. This CDR3 spans 16 amino acids. CDR3 residues: CASARRRSSGANVLTF. The CDR3 DNA reads as TGTGCCAGCGCGAGGAGACGTAGCTCTGGGGCCAACGTCCTGACTTTC.

The chain combines TRBV2 with TRBJ1-1; D ambiguous. V lost 3 bases to trimming and J lost 0 bases, with 14 bases between them. This CDR3 is built from 16 residues. Germline CDR1 reads SNHLY; CDR2 reads FYNNEI. In DNA form, the CDR3 reads TGTGCCAGCAGTGAGGAGGGCCAGGCTCTGAACACTGAAGCTTTCTTT. Translated, it gives CASSEEGQALNTEAFF.

The rearrangement joins TRBV9 to TRBJ1-5; 10 positions match TRBD1. CDR3 length: 17 residues. V dropped 1 base and J dropped 6; count of bases not matched to a gene: 10. Germline assignment: CDR1 SGDLS and CDR2 YYNGEE. In DNA, the CDR3 is TGTGCCAGCAGCGTACCTCTCGGACAGGGGGAGAGTCAGCCCCAGCATTTT. Amino acids: CASSVPLGQGESQPQHF.

This clone appeared once. The chain has TRBV29-1 and TRBJ2-5; 8 nucleotides line up with TRBD2. The CDR3 has 14 residues. Trimming removed 5 bases from V and 2 bases from J; junction bases left unmatched: 7. Per germline, CDR1 SQVTM and CDR2 ANQGSEA. CDR3 DNA: TGCAGCGTTTCTCCCGGGGGGGGGCAAGAGACCCAGTACTTC. This sequence encodes CSVSPGGGQETQYF.

CDR3 amino acids: CASSAAAENTIYF. The CDR3 nucleotides read TGTGCCAGCAGTGCGGCGGCCGAAAACACCATATATTTT. The chain recombines TRBV6-1 with TRBJ1-3; no firm D call. Trimming took off 4 bases at V and 6 bases at J, with 10 bases between the two ends. The CDR3 consists of 13 residues. Germline-derived CDR1 and CDR2 are MNHNS and SASEGT.

The rearrangement links TRBV28 to TRBJ2-3; D might be TRBD2 (5 bases). Trimming removed 6 bases from V and 6 bases from J, with 25 bases in between. Germline V gene sequence: CDR1 MDHEN, CDR2 SYDVKM. The CDR3 sequence is 17 residues long. CDR3 protein: CASRNPRGTNLRDTQYF. Written as DNA, the CDR3 is TGTGCCAGCAGGAACCCCCGGGGTACCAATCTTAGGGATACGCAGTATTTT.

V usage is TRBV19 and J usage is TRBJ2-1; unclear D gene. V dropped 11 bases and J dropped 12 bases, with 26 bases sitting between them. From germline, CDR1 is LNHDA and CDR2 SQIVND (reference sequence). CDR3 length equals 14 residues. The CDR3 sequence is CAGPYWQTGDGQFF. The CDR3, as DNA: TGTGCCGGCCCTTATTGGCAGACTGGGGATGGGCAGTTCTTC.

V usage is TRBV5-5 and J usage is TRBJ2-1, with 13 bases fitting TRBD2. This CDR3 has 17 residues. CDR1 and CDR2 from the germline V gene are SGHKS and YYEKEE (reference sequence). With V trimmed by 1 base and J by 8 bases, 9 bases remained unmatched. The CDR3 bases are TGTGCCAGCAGCTTGTTGACTAGCGGGAGGTCTTTGTATGAGCAGTTCTTC. Residues: CASSLLTSGRSLYEQFF.